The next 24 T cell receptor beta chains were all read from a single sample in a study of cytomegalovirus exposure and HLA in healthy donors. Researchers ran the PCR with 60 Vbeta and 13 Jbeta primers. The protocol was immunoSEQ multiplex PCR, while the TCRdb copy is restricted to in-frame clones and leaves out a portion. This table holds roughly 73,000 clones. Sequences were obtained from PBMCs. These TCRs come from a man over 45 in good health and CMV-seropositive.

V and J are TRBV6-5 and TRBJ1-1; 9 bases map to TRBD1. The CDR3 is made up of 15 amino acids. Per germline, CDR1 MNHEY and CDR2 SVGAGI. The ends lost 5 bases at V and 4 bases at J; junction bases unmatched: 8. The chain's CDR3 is CASSQDRGVGTEAFF. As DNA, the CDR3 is TGTGCCAGCAGTCAGGACAGGGGAGTGGGCACTGAAGCTTTCTTT.

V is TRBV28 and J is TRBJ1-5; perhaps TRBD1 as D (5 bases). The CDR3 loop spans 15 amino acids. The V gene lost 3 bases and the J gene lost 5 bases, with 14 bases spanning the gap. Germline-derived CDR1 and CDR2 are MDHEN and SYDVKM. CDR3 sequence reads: CASSFMGQIDQPQHF. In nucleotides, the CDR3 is TGTGCCAGCAGTTTTATGGGGCAGATCGATCAGCCCCAGCATTTT.

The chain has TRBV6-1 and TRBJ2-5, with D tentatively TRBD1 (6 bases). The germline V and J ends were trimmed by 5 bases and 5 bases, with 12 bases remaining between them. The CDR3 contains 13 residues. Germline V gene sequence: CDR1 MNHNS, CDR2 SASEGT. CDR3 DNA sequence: TGTGCCAGCAGTCTCGACAGGATGGAGACCCAGTACTTC. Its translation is CASSLDRMETQYF.

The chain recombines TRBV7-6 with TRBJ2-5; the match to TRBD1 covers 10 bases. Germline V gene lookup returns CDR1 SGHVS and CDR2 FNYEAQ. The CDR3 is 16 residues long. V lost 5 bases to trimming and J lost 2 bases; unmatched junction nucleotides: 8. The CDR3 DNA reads TGTGCCAGCAGCCCCAGACAGGGGGCAGGGCAAGAGACCCAGTACTTC. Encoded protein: CASSPRQGAGQETQYF. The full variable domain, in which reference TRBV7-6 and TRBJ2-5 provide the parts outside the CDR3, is GAGVSQSPRYKVTKRGQDVALRCDPISGHVSLYWYRQALGQGPEFLTYFNYEAQQDKSGLPNDRFSAERPEGSISTLTIQRTEQRDSAMYRCASSPRQGAGQETQYFGPGTRLLVL.

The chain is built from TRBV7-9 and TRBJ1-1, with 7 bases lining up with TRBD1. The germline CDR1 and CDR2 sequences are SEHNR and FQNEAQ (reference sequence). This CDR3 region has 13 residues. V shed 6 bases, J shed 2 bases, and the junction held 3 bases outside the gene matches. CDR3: CASRDRYNTEAFF. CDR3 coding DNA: TGTGCCAGCAGGGACAGGTACAACACTGAAGCTTTCTTT.

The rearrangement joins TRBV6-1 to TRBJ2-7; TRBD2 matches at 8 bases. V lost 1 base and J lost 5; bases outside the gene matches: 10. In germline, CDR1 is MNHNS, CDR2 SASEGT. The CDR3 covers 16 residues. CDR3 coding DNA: TGTGCCAGCAGTGAAGTCGCGGGGACTAGGGGCCACGAGCAGTACGTC. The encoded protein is CASSEVAGTRGHEQYV.

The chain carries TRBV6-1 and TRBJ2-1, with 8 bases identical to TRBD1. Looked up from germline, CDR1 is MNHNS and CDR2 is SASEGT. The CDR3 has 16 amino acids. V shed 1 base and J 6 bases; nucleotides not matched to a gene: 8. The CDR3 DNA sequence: TGTGCCAGCAGTGAAGTGGGGGGACAGGAGTTCAATGAGCAGTTCTTC. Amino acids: CASSEVGGQEFNEQFF.

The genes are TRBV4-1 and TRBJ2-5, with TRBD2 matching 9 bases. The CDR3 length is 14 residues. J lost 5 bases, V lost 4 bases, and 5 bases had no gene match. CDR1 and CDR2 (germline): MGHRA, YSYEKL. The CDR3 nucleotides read TGCGCCAGCAGCCCGGGACTAGCTGGGGAGACCCAGTACTTC. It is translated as CASSPGLAGETQYF.

The CDR3 reads CASSFLAGGLTGELFF. In nucleotides, the CDR3 is TGCGCCAGCAGTTTCCTAGCGGGGGGCCTTACCGGGGAGCTGTTTTTT. J is TRBJ2-2 and V is TRBV5-1; TRBD2 matches at 11 bases. This CDR3 is built from 16 residues. Germline V lookup: CDR1 SGHRS, CDR2 YFSETQ. The ends lost 5 bases at V and 5 bases at J; junction bases unmatched: 8.

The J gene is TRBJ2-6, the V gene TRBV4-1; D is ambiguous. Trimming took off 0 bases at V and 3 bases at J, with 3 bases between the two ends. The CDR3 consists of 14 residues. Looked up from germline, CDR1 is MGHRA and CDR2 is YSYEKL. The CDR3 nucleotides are TGCGCCAGCAGCCAAGAACATGGGGCCAACGTCCTGACTTTC. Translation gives CASSQEHGANVLTF.

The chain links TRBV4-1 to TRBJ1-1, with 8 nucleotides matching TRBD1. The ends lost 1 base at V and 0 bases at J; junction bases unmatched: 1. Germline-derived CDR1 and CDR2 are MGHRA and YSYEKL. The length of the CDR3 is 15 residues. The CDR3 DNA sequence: TGCGCCAGCAGCCAAGCCAGGGGGCTGAACACTGAAGCTTTCTTT. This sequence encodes CASSQARGLNTEAFF.

The CDR3 bases are TGTGCCAGCAGGGGGGGAGGGGACGGAGGGTTGGATGGCTACACCTTC. Protein product: CASRGGGDGGLDGYTF. The genes are TRBV9 and TRBJ1-2; D might be TRBD1 (5 bases). CDR1 SGDLS and CDR2 YYNGEE come from the germline V gene. V was cut by 5 bases and J by 6 bases, with 23 bases left in between. The length of the CDR3 is 16 residues. Complete variable domain (other parts from reference TRBV9 and TRBJ1-2): DSGVTQTPKHLITATGQRVTLRCSPRSGDLSVYWYQQSLDQGLQFLIQYYNGEERAKGNILERFSAQQFPDLHSELNLSSLELGDSALYFCASRGGGDGGLDGYTFGSGTRLTVV.

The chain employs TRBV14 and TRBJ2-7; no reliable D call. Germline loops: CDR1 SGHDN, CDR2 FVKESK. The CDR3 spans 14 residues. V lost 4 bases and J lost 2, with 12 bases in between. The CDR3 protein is CASSLLSGAYEQYF. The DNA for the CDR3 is TGTGCCAGCAGCCTATTATCCGGAGCCTACGAGCAGTACTTC.

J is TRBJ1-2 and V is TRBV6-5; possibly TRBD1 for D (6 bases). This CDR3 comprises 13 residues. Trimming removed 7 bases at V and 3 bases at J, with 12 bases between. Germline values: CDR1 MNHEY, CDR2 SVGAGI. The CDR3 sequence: CASMRGADYGYTF. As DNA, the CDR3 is TGTGCCAGCATGCGGGGGGCTGACTATGGCTACACCTTC.

CDR3 bases: TGTGCCAGCAGTGAAGCGGGGACAGGGCCCGACGAGCAGTACGTC. Its protein is CASSEAGTGPDEQYV. V gene TRBV6-1 combines with J gene TRBJ2-7; 9 bases map to TRBD1. Germline values: CDR1 MNHNS, CDR2 SASEGT. Trimming cost V 0 bases and J 5 bases; bases outside gene matches: 5. This CDR3 is built from 15 residues.

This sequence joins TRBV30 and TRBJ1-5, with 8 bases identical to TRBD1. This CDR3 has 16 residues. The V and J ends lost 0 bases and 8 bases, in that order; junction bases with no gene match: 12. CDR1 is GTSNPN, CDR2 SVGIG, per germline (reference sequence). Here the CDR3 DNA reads TGTGCCTGGAGTGTGTCGGGGACAGGACGTGGGAAGCCCCAGCATTTT. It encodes CAWSVSGTGRGKPQHF. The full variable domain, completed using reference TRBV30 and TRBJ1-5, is SQTIHQWPATLVQPVGSPLSLECTVEGTSNPNLYWYRQAAGRGLQLLFYSVGIGQISSEVPQNLSASRPQDRQFILSSKKLLLSDSGFYLCAWSVSGTGRGKPQHFGDGTRLSIL.

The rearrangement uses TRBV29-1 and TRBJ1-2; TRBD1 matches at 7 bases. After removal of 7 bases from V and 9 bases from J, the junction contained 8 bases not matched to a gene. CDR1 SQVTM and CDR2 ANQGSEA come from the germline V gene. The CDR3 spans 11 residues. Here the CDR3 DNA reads TGCAGCGCTGTGACAGGGTCGAGCTACACCTTC. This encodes CSAVTGSSYTF.

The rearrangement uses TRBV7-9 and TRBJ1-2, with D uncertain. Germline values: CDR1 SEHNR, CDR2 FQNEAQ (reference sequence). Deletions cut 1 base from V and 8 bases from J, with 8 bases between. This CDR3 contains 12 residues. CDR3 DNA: TGTGCCAGCAGCTTAGAAATACGGGGCTACACCTTC. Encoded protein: CASSLEIRGYTF.

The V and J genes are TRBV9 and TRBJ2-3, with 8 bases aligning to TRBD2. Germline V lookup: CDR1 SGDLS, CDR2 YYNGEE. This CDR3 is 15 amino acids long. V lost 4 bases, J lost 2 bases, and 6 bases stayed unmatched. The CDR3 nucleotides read TGTGCCAGCAGCCTCCGGGGGGGGGACACAGATACGCAGTATTTT. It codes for CASSLRGGDTDTQYF.

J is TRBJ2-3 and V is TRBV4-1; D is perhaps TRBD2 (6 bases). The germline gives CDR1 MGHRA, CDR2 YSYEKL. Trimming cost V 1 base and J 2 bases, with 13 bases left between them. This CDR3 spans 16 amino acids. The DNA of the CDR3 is TGCGCCAGCAGCCAAGTACTAGCAGGCTTCACAGATACGCAGTATTTT. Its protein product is CASSQVLAGFTDTQYF.

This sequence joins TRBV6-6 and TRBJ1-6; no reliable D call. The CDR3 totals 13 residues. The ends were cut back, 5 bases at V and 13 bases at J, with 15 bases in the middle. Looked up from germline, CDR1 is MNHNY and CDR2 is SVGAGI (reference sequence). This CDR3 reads CASSPRGDGPLHF. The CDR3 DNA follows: TGTGCCAGCAGTCCCCGGGGTGATGGGCCCCTCCACTTT.

The CDR3 loop reads CASRPRTSGKDTQYF. DNA of the CDR3: TGTGCCAGCAGACCCCGGACTAGCGGAAAAGATACGCAGTATTTT. The V gene is TRBV7-2, the J gene TRBJ2-3; 10 bases match TRBD2. Losses at the gene ends were 6 bases for V and 5 bases for J; bases not matched to a gene: 8. The CDR3 sequence is 15 residues long. In germline, CDR1 is SGHTA, CDR2 FQGNSA.

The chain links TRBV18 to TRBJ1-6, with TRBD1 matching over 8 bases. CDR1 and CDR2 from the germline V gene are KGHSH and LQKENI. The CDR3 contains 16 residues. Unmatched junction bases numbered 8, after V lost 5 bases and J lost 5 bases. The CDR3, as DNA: TGTGCCAGCTCAAGCACCGGGACAGGCGATAATTCACCCCTCCACTTT. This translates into CASSSTGTGDNSPLHF.

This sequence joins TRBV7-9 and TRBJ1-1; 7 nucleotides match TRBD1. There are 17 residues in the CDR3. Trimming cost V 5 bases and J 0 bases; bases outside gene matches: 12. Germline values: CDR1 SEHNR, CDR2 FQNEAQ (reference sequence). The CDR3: CASSQSGTAFMNTEAFF. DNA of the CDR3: TGTGCCAGCAGCCAATCCGGGACAGCCTTCATGAACACTGAAGCTTTCTTT.